This TCR beta chain comes out of a study of control samples from healthy donors and cancer patients. Generated by immunoSEQ multiplex PCR, the TCRdb table keeps only in-frame clones and is missing some. The data show 150,000 to 160,000 clones, 93% seen once. The V gene's germline CDR1 is LNHNV and CDR2 YYDKDF (reference sequence). V shed 4 bases, J shed 2 bases, and the junction held 5 bases outside the gene matches. The CDR3 is made up of 15 amino acids. Sequenced material: blood. The TCR sequence derives from a man aged 50 or older in good health. The chain combines TRBV15 with TRBJ2-3; the match to TRBD1 covers 8 bases. The CDR3 loop reads CATSKGDRFTDTQYF. For the CDR3, the DNA is TGTGCCACCAGCAAAGGGGACAGGTTCACAGATACGCAGTATTTT.